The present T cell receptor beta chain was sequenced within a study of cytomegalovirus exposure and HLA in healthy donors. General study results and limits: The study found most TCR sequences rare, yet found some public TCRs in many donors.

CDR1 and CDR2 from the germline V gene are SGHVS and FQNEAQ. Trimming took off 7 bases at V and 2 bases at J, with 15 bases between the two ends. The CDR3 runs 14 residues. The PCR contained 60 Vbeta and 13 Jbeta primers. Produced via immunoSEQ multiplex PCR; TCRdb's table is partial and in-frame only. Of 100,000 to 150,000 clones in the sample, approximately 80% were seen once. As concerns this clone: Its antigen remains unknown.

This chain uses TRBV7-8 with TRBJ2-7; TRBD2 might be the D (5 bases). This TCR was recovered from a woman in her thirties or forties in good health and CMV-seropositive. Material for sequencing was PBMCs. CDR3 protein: CASTSRTEAYEQYF. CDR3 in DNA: TGTGCCAGCACTAGCCGGACGGAAGCCTACGAGCAGTACTTC.